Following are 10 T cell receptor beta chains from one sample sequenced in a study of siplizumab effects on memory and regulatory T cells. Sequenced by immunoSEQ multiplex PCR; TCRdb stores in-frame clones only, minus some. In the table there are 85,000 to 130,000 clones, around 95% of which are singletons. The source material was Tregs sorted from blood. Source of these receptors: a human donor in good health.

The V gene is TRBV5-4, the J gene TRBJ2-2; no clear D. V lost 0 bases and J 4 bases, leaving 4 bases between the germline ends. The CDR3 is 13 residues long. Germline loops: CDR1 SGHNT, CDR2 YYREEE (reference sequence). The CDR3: CASSLGGTGELFF. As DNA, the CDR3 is TGTGCCAGCAGCTTGGGGGGCACCGGGGAGCTGTTTTTT.

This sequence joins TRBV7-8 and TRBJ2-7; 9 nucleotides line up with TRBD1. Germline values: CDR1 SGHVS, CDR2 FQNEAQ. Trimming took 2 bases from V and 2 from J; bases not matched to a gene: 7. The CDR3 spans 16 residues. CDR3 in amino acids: CASSLIGGQGAYEQYF. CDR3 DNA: TGTGCCAGCAGCTTAATCGGGGGACAGGGTGCCTACGAGCAGTACTTC.

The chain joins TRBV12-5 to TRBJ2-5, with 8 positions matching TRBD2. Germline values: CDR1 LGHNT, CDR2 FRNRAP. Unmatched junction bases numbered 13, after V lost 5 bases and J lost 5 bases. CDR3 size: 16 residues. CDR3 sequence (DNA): TGTGCTAGTGGTCCAGGACTAGCCCGAGAGATGGAGACCCAGTACTTC. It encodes CASGPGLAREMETQYF.

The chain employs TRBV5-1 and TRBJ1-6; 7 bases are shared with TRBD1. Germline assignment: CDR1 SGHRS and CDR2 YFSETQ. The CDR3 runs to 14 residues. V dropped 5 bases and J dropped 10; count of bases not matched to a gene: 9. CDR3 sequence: CASSLKQGNSPLHF. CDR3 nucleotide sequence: TGCGCCAGCAGTCTTAAACAGGGGAACTCACCCCTCCACTTT.

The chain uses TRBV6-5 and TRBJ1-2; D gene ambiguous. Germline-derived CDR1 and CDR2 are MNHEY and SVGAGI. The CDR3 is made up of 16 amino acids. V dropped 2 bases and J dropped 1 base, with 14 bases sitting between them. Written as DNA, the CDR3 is TGTGCCAGCAGTTACACGGCCAGCTCCGTTAACTATGGCTACACCTTC. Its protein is CASSYTASSVNYGYTF.

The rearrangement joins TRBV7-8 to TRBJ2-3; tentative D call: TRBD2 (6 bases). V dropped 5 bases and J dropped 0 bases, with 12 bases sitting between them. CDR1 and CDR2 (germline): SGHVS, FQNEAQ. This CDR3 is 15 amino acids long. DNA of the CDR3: TGTGCCAGCAGCCCACTTAGCGGTAGCACAGATACGCAGTATTTT. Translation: CASSPLSGSTDTQYF.

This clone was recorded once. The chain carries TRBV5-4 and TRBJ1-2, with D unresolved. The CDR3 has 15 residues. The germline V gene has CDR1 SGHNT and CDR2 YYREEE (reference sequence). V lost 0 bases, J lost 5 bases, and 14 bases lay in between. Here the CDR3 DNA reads TGTGCCAGCAGCTTGGCCGGTAAGGGCCCTTATGGCTACACCTTC. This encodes CASSLAGKGPYGYTF.

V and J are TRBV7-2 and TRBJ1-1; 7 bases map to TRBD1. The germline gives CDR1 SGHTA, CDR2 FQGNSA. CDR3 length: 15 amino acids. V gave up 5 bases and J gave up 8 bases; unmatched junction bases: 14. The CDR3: CASSLSIQGRGEAFF. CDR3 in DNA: TGTGCCAGCAGCCTGTCCATACAGGGGAGAGGCGAAGCTTTCTTT.

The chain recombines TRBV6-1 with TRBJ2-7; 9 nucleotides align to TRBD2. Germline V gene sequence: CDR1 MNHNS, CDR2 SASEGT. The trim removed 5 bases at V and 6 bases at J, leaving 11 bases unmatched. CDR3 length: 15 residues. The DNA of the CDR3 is TGTGCCAGCAGTCAGAGGGCTAGCGGGATTATCGAGCAGTACTTC. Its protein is CASSQRASGIIEQYF.

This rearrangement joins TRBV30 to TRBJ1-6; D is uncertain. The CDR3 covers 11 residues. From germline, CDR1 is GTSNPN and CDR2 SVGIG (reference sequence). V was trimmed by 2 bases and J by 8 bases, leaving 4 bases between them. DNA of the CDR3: TGTGCCTGGAGTTTTGATTCACCCCTCCACTTT. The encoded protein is CAWSFDSPLHF. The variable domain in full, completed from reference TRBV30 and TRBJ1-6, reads SQTIHQWPATLVQPVGSPLSLECTVEGTSNPNLYWYRQAAGRGLQLLFYSVGIGQISSEVPQNLSASRPQDRQFILSSKKLLLSDSGFYLCAWSFDSPLHFGNGTRLTVT.